The 7 T cell receptor beta chains below come from one sample, sequenced in a study of blood T cell repertoires in COVID-19. Using immunoSEQ multiplex PCR, the repertoire was profiled, and TCRdb retains in-frame clones only, with some absent. The sample has tens of thousands of clones, 85% to 90% seen once. The sequenced material came from peripheral blood. The receptors were sampled from a woman between 45 and 60 years old with active or convalescent COVID-19.

This sequence joins TRBV6-5 and TRBJ1-2, with 8 bases identical to TRBD1. Germline CDR1 reads MNHEY; CDR2 reads SVGAGI. CDR3 length equals 14 residues. The trim removed 8 bases at V and 9 bases at J, leaving 14 bases unmatched. CDR3 residues: CASGTGSPAQRYTF. The DNA for the CDR3 is TGTGCCAGCGGGACAGGTTCTCCAGCCCAGCGCTACACCTTC.

The J gene is TRBJ2-1, the V gene TRBV6-6, with 10 bases lining up with TRBD2. This CDR3 comprises 18 residues. Per germline, CDR1 MNHNY and CDR2 SVGAGI (reference sequence). V lost 7 bases and J lost 7; bases outside the gene matches: 19. CDR3 loop: CASTRRGELAGSTNEQFF. The CDR3 coding sequence is TGTGCCAGCACTCGGCGAGGGGAACTAGCGGGATCCACGAATGAGCAGTTCTTC.

The chain's CDR3 is CASSGGSLDSYEQYF. Written as DNA, the CDR3 is TGTGCCAGCTCCGGAGGGTCGTTGGACTCCTACGAGCAGTACTTC. V and J are TRBV6-6 and TRBJ2-7; the D gene is possibly TRBD2 (6 bases). The CDR3 covers 15 residues. Germline-derived CDR1 and CDR2 are MNHNY and SVGAGI (reference sequence). Deletions cut 8 bases from V and 0 bases from J, with 17 bases between.

The chain combines TRBV6-2 or TRBV6-3 with TRBJ2-1; perhaps TRBD2 as D (6 bases). The CDR3 totals 13 residues. Germline V gene sequence: CDR1 MNHEY, CDR2 SVGEGT. V lost 6 bases and J 4 bases, leaving 10 bases between the germline ends. The DNA of the CDR3 is TGTGCCAGCAGCTGGGACTCGTACAATGAGCAGTTCTTC. It specifies CASSWDSYNEQFF.

The sample holds many counts of this clone. The rearrangement links TRBV27 to TRBJ2-7, with TRBD1 matching over 8 bases. This CDR3 has 14 amino acids. V dropped 3 bases and J dropped 2; count of bases not matched to a gene: 3. CDR1 and CDR2 (germline): MNHEY, SMNVEV (reference sequence). The CDR3 DNA follows: TGTGCCAGCAGTTTTGCAGGGGGCCCCTACGAGCAGTACTTC. Its protein is CASSFAGGPYEQYF.

The chain couples TRBV3-1 (or the pseudogene TRBV3-2) to TRBJ2-5; D is undetermined. The germline V gene encodes CDR1 LGHDT and CDR2 YNNKEL (reference sequence). The CDR3 contains 13 residues. V lost 0 bases to trimming and J lost 4 bases, with 6 bases between them. The CDR3 loop is CASSQDPLETQYF. The CDR3 region has the DNA TGTGCCAGCAGCCAAGATCCGTTAGAGACCCAGTACTTC.

This clone showed up many times. The chain uses TRBV7-2 and TRBJ2-3; D is undetermined. This CDR3 has 12 residues. The germline V gene has CDR1 SGHTA and CDR2 FQGNSA. The germline V and J ends were trimmed by 3 bases and 4 bases, with 5 bases remaining between them. The CDR3 here is CASSFYADTQYF. The CDR3, as DNA: TGTGCCAGCAGCTTCTACGCAGATACGCAGTATTTT.